This T cell receptor (beta chain) was observed in a study of HIV-infected patients and healthy controls. Study-level background: Total CDR3 counts per chain did not differ significantly between patients and controls.

By proportion, this clonotype is medium-sized. cDNA was made from 500 ng RNA using alpha and beta constant primers. Each of the alpha and beta chains got its own library through chain-specific third strand synthesis with indices. All rearrangements within a chain used one primer pair; cDNA molecules carried barcodes. Each molecule carried a 12-nucleotide identifier made of two joined random hexamers added before amplification. MiXCR, run by TCRdb on the 5' RACE reads, gives a single entry per CDR3 protein. The data contain about 14,000 distinct CDR3 sequences, around 12% of them seen just once; the ten biggest clones take up roughly 40%. Antiretroviral therapy had run roughly three months, about 14 weeks, before follow-up blood collection. Whole blood was used without fractionation, so all unsorted peripheral T cells were included. CDR3 length: 13 residues. V gave up 3 bases and J gave up 7 bases, with 9 bases separating them. CDR1 is MNHEY and CDR2 is SVGAGI in the germline V gene.

This TCR derives from an adult with HIV infection. The donor label of this sample is uncertain. This sample comprised blood, obtained during antiretroviral therapy. The rearrangement uses TRBV6-5 and TRBJ2-2; D perhaps matches TRBD1 (5 bases). The CDR3 reads CASSYGAGGELFF. In DNA form, the CDR3 reads TGTGCCAGCAGTTATGGGGCTGGCGGGGAGCTGTTTTTT.